The next 6 T cell receptor beta chains were all read from a single sample in a study of chemoradiotherapy in HPV16-positive cancers. Produced via immunoSEQ multiplex PCR; TCRdb's table is partial and in-frame only. The sample includes about 22,000 clones, around nine tenths seen only once; the top ten take 4.5% to 7%. Sequencing used blood, obtained from a patient who underwent chemoradiotherapy. These receptors came from a human donor with HPV-associated anogenital cancer.

The chain couples TRBV5-1 to TRBJ2-2; D possibly corresponds to TRBD1 (7 bases). V was pared by 0 bases and J by 5 bases, with 11 bases between. Germline V gene data show CDR1 as SGHRS and CDR2 as YFSETQ. The CDR3 has 15 amino acids. This CDR3 is CASSLDRGGTGELFF. CDR3 coding DNA: TGCGCCAGCAGCTTGGACAGGGGAGGAACCGGGGAGCTGTTTTTT.

CDR3 amino acids: CASSSEGEAVRSNQPQHF. In nucleotides, the CDR3 is TGTGCCAGCAGCTCAGAAGGGGAGGCCGTTAGGAGCAATCAGCCCCAGCATTTT. V gene TRBV7-4 combines with J gene TRBJ1-5; possibly TRBD1 for D (5 bases). Trimming removed 4 bases at V and 1 base at J, with 20 bases between. Germline V gene data show CDR1 as SGHVT and CDR2 as SQSDAQ. CDR3 size: 18 residues. The variable domain in full, completed from reference TRBV7-4 and TRBJ1-5, reads GAGVSQSPRYKVAKRGRDVALRCDSISGHVTLYWYRQTLGQGSEVLTYSQSDAQRDKSGRPSGRFSAERPERSVSTLKIQRTEQGDSAVYLCASSSEGEAVRSNQPQHFGDGTRLSIL.

The chain couples TRBV7-2 to TRBJ2-7; D may be TRBD2 (5 bases). The CDR3 length is 16 residues. V lost 1 base and J lost 3, with 16 bases in between. Germline CDR1 is SGHTA and CDR2 is FQGNSA. Written as DNA, the CDR3 is TGTGCCAGCAGCTTAGGCGGGTTCCCTAGGTTCTACGAGCAGTACTTC. Encoded protein: CASSLGGFPRFYEQYF.

This clone has just a few counts. The V and J genes are TRBV11-1 and TRBJ2-7; D unresolved. Germline loops: CDR1 SGHAT, CDR2 FQDESV (reference sequence). Trimming took off 0 bases at V and 2 bases at J, with 5 bases between the two ends. The CDR3 consists of 13 residues. The CDR3 loop is CASSLAGAYEQYV. CDR3 sequence (DNA): TGTGCCAGCAGCTTAGCGGGCGCCTACGAGCAGTACGTC.

V gene TRBV30 combines with J gene TRBJ1-5, with D unresolved. The germline gives CDR1 GTSNPN, CDR2 SVGIG (reference sequence). Deletions cut 1 base from V and 7 bases from J, with 8 bases between. The CDR3 consists of 12 residues. CDR3 bases: TGTGCCTGGAGTGGGGCCGGGCAGCCCCAGCATTTT. This codes for CAWSGAGQPQHF.

The gene calls are TRBV6-5 and TRBJ1-2; D not certain. V was shortened by 5 bases and J by 4 bases, with 14 bases between the two germline ends. This CDR3 is 14 amino acids long. Germline values: CDR1 MNHEY, CDR2 SVGAGI. DNA of the CDR3: TGTGCCAGCAGTGCTAGTCCGGACCTCTATGGCTACACCTTC. This translates into CASSASPDLYGYTF.